Described below is a single T cell receptor beta chain sequence and its context. The specificity of this receptor is unknown. Base quality data are lacking; no much larger clone is found one base away. The immunoSEQ Assay, a bias-controlled multiplex PCR, was used to amplify TCRbeta CDR3 regions from genomic DNA. In the paper's pipeline: The number of nucleated cells in each sample was estimated from the amplification of reference gene primers within the assay. Sequence reads were collapsed and filtered to measure the absolute abundance of every unique TCRbeta CDR3 rearrangement. For each sample, productive Simpson clonality was calculated as the square root of Simpson's diversity index over productive rearrangements. The table was pulled from immuneACCESS by TCRdb, which kept in-frame rearrangements only. Such tables lose some clones; where checked, under half of the loss comes from unresolved V genes, and the rest has no known cause. For V, J and clone size, that table is used; D and trimming come from the DNA. The sample data list over 150,000 clones, and roughly nine tenths of these were observed just once. 0.53% of the sample goes to the ten largest clones.

Collaborating institutions collected whole blood in K2EDTA tubes following their own protocols. For TCRbeta analysis, collaborator samples were shipped as frozen whole blood, as isolated PBMCs, or as DNA extracted from either sample type. These data are taken from a study of blood T cell repertoires in COVID-19 (dated by TCRdb to about 2020). Regarding the complete study: Samples from collaborators originated in the United States, Italy and Spain and spanned both the acute and convalescent phases of COVID-19. HLA class I and class II types, where available, came from metadata supplied by the sample provider rather than from assay-based typing. The repertoires were made available in a free public database intended to serve as a resource for research on the immune response to SARS-CoV-2. A de-identified subject ID, COVID-19 status, age in years and sex were almost always included in the sample metadata. The prospective study material was composed of cDNA or gDNA derived from T cells, B-cell-depleted T cells, or PBMCs. The samples were drawn from two sources: the first 160 participants of the ongoing ImmuneRACE study, and 1,000 to 1,500 subjects contributed by 6 global collaborators. Deeply sampled blood TCRbeta repertoires from subjects exposed to, actively infected with, or recovered from COVID-19 were included in the dataset.

Results the study describes overall, beyond this receptor: The amount of clinical and demographic metadata varied by source and participant and was provided uncurated.

Sequenced: peripheral blood. This TCR was recovered from a middle-aged man with acute or convalescent COVID-19.

CDR3 reads: CASSSGTSGRVVYEQYF. The nucleotide sequence is TGTGCCAGCAGCAGCGGGACTAGCGGGAGAGTAGTGTACGAGCAGTACTTC. The V and J segments used are TRBV7-9 and TRBJ2-7, and 14 bases in between align with TRBD2. V is trimmed back by 5 bases and J by 4 bases, and the junction contains 10 bases that no gene match accounts for. Taken from the germline V gene (reference sequence), the CDR1 and CDR2 loops are SEHNR and FQNEAQ. Spanning cysteine to phenylalanine, the CDR3 consists of 17 amino acids. Here the CDR3 DNA is all that survives: 51 bases in frame from base 1. The CDR3 plus the reference TRBV7-9 and TRBJ2-7 genes for the other parts give the full variable domain: DTGVSQNPRHKITKRGQNVTFRCDPISEHNRLYWYRQTLGQGPEFLTYFQNEAQLEKSRLLSDRFSAERPKGSFSTLEIQRTEQGDSAMYLCASSSGTSGRVVYEQYFGPGTRLTVT.